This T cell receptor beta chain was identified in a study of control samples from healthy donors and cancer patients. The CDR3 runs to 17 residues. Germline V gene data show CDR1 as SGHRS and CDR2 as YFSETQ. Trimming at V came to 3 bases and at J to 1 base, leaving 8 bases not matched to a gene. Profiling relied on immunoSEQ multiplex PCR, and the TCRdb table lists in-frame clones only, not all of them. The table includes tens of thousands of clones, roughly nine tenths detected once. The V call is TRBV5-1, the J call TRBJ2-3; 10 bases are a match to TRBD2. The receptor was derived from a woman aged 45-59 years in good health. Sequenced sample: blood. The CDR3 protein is CASSSGTGTSGTDTQYF. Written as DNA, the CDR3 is TGCGCCAGCAGCTCAGGGACCGGGACTAGCGGCACAGATACGCAGTATTTT.